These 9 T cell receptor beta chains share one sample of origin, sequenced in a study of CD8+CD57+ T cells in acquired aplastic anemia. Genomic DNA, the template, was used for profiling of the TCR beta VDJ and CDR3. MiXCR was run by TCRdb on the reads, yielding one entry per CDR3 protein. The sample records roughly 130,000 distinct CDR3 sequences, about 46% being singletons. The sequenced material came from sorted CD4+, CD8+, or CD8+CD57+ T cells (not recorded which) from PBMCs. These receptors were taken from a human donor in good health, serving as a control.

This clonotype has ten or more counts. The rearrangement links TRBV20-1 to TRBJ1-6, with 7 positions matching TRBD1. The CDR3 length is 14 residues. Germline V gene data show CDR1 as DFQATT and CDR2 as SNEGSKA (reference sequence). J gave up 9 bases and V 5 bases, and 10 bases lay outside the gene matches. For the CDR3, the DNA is TGCAGTGCTTCAACCCAGGGGGGGGGTTCACCCCTCCACTTT. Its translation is CSASTQGGGSPLHF.

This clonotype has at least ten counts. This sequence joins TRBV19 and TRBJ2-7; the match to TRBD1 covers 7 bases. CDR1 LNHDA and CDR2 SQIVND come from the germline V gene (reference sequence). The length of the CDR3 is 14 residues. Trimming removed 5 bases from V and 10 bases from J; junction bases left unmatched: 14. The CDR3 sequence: CASSFTGQVEKQYF. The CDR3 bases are TGTGCCAGTAGTTTCACAGGACAGGTGGAGAAACAGTACTTC.

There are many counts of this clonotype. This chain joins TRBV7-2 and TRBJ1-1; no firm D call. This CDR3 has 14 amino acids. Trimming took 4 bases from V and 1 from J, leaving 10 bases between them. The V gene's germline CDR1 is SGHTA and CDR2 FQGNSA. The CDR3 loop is CASSYQTTNTEAFF. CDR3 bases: TGTGCCAGCAGCTATCAGACAACGAACACTGAAGCTTTCTTT.

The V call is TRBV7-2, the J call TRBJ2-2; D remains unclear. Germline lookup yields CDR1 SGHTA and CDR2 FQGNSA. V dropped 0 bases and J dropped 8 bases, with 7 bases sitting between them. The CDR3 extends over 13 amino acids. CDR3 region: CASSLAVSGELFF. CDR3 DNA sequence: TGTGCCAGCAGCTTAGCGGTCTCTGGGGAGCTGTTTTTT. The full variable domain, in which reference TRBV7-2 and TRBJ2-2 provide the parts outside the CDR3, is GAGVSQSPSNKVTEKGKDVELRCDPISGHTALYWYRQSLGQGLEFLIYFQGNSAPDKSGLPSDRFSAERTGGSVSTLTIQRTQQEDSAVYLCASSLAVSGELFFGEGSRLTVL.

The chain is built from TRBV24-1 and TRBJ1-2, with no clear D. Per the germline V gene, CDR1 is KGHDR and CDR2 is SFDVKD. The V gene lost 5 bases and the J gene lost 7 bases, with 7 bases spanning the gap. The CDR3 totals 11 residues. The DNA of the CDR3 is TGTGCCACCAGTGGATACAGTGGCTACACCTTC. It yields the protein CATSGYSGYTF.

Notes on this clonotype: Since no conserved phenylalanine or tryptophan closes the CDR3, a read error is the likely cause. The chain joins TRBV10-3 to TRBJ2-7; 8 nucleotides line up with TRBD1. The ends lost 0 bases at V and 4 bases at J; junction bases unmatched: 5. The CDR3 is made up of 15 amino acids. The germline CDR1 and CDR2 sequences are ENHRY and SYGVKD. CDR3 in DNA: TGTGCCATCAGTGAGTCGGCAGGGGGCTCGTACGAGCAGTACCTC. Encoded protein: CAISESAGGSYEQYL.

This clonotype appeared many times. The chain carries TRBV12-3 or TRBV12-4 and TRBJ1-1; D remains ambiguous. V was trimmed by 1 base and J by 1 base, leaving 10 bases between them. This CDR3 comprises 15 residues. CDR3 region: CASSLDRQPNTEAFF. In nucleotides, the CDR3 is TGTGCCAGCAGTTTAGACCGCCAACCGAACACTGAAGCTTTCTTT.

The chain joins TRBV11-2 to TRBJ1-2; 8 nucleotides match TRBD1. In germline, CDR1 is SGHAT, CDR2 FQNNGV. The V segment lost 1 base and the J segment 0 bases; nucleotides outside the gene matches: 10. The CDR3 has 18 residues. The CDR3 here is CASSLVGGRTGPNYGYTF. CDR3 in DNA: TGTGCCAGCAGCTTAGTAGGTGGTAGGACAGGGCCTAACTATGGCTACACCTTC.

CDR3 sequence reads: CSVNSGSEQYF. DNA for the CDR3: TGCAGCGTCAACTCTGGGTCCGAGCAGTACTTC. The chain is built from TRBV29-1 and TRBJ2-7; D remains ambiguous. Germline CDR1 is SQVTM and CDR2 is ANQGSEA. The CDR3 sequence is 11 residues long. The V end lost 6 bases, the J end lost 6 bases, and 12 bases lay between the germline ends.